This entry describes one T cell receptor (beta chain). These data come from a study of blood T cell dynamics during melanoma immunotherapy. About the study: First-line therapy was either pembrolizumab or nivolumab with ipilimumab for metastatic melanoma.

Time point in this sample: week 3, after first cycle of checkpoint inhibitor. At 12 weeks after first infusion, RECIST 1.1 defined response for most patients. Prior systemic cancer therapy, immunosuppressant use and other active malignancies excluded patients. CDR3 length: 15 residues. Germline V gene data show CDR1 as MGHDK and CDR2 as SYGVNS. V was trimmed by 4 bases and J by 0 bases, leaving 10 bases between them. Libraries were prepared by immunoSEQ multiplex PCR; TCRdb keeps only in-frame clonotypes and omits some of them. The table records 25,000 to 35,000 clones, roughly 88% of them present only once.

The sequenced sample was blood, obtained from a patient treated with checkpoint blockade. The origin of this receptor is a human donor with melanoma. The gene calls are TRBV25-1 and TRBJ1-3; no definite D call. This CDR3 is CASSVTADSGNTIYF. DNA for the CDR3: TGTGCCAGCAGTGTTACAGCAGACTCTGGAAACACCATATATTTT.